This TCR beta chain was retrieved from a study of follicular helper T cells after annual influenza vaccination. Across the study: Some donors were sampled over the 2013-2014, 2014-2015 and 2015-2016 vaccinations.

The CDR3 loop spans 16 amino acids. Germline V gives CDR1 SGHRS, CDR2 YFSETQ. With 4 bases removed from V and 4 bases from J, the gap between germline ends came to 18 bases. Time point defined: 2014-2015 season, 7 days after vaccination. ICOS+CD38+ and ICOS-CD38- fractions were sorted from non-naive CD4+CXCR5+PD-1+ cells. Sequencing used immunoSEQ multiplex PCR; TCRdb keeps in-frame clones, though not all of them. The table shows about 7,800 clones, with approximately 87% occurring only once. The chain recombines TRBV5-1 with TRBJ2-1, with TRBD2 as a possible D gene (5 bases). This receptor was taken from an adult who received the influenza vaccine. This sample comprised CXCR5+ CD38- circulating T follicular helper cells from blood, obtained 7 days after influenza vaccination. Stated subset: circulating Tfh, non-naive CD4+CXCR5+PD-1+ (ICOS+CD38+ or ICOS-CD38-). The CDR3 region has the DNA TGCGCCAGCAGCATTGAACCGGGATCCAGTTACAATGAGCAGTTCTTC. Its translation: CASSIEPGSSYNEQFF.